This paragraph covers one T cell receptor beta chain sequence. The antigen is undetermined. These data come from a study of monozygotic twins with inflammatory bowel disease. TCRdb re-called the 5' RACE reads; every CDR3 protein appears as one record, without DNA. Across 200,000 to 250,000 distinct CDR3 sequences, the top ten clones capture less than 2% of the sample. The germline CDR1 and CDR2 sequences are KGHSH and LQKENI. The CDR3 sequence is 14 residues long. Overall study results and limits: Any single strong signal or clonotype tied to IBD lacked support.

The sample consisted of blood. This TCR derives from a human donor with ulcerative colitis or Crohn's disease, or a healthy co-twin of an affected twin (not recorded which). This chain uses TRBV18 with TRBJ1-1. The CDR3 is CASSPREANTEAFF.